This T cell receptor beta chain came from a study of response to subunit inactivated influenza vaccine. Study-level results: Each seasonal flu vaccination may recruit only limited new T cells, authors suggested.

This CDR3 is built from 14 residues. Germline V CDR1 and CDR2: SGHVS, FNYEAQ. V lost 2 bases and J 7 bases, leaving 11 bases between the germline ends. Using its own MiXCR run on the RT-PCR reads, TCRdb lists one record per CDR3 protein. The repertoire consists of about 780,000 distinct CDR3 sequences, with around 18% occurring once and the leading ten covering about a tenth. Remarks on this clonotype: Its antigen is as yet unknown.

This chain uses TRBV7-6 with TRBJ1-4; D not resolved. The material sequenced was PBMCs from blood, taken more than 4 days after vaccination. This receptor was obtained from a middle-aged man who received an inactivated influenza vaccine. CDR3: CASSLSFGGEKLFF. The DNA of the CDR3 is TGTGCCAGCAGCTTAAGTTTTGGTGGTGAAAAACTGTTTTTT.